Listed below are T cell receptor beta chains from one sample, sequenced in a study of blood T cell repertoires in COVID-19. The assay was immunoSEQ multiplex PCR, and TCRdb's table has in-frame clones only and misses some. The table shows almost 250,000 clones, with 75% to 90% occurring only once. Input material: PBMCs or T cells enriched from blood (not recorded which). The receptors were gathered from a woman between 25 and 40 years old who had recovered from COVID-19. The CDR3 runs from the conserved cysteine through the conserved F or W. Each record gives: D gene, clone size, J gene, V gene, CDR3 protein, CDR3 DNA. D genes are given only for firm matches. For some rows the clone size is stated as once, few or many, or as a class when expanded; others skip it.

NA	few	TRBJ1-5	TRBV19	CASSIHNINSNQPQHF	TGTGCCAGTAGTATCCACAACATCAATAGCAATCAGCCCCAGCATTTT
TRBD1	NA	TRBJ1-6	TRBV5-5	CASTGTARSPLHF	TGTGCCAGCACGGGGACAGCTCGATCACCCCTCCACTTT
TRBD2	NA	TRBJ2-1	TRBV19	CASSILRGASGSYNEQFF	TGTGCCAGTAGTATACTCCGAGGCGCTAGCGGATCCTACAATGAGCAGTTCTTC
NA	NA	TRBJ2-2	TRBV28	CASLTHRATGELFF	TGTGCCAGCCTTACGCACAGGGCAACCGGGGAGCTGTTTTTT
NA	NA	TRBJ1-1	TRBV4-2	CASSEDGGQWRTEAFF	TGTGCCAGCAGCGAAGACGGGGGGCAATGGAGGACTGAAGCTTTCTTT
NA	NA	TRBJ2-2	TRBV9	CASSPYLSGYTGELFF	TGTGCCAGCAGCCCATATCTATCCGGTTACACCGGGGAGCTGTTTTTT
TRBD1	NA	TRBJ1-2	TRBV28	CASSLRDREARGGYTF	TGTGCCAGCAGCCTCCGGGACAGGGAAGCCCGAGGGGGCTACACCTTC
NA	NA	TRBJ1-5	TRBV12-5	CAIPPNQPQHF	TGTGCTATTCCCCCTAATCAGCCCCAGCATTTT
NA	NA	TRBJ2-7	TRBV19	CASSRRSSYEQYF	TGTGCCAGTAGTCGTCGGTCCTCCTACGAGCAGTACTTC
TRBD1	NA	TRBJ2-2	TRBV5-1	CASEGTVTGELFF	TGCGCCAGCGAGGGGACAGTGACCGGGGAGCTGTTTTTT
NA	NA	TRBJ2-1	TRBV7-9	CASSFERANEQFF	TGTGCCAGCAGCTTTGAGCGAGCGAATGAGCAGTTCTTC
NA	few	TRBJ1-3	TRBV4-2	CASSQDYQGGNTIYF	TGTGCCAGCAGCCAAGACTACCAGGGAGGAAACACCATATATTTT
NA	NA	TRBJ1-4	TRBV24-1	CATSEGGRGEKLFF	TGTGCCACCAGTGAAGGAGGACGTGGTGAAAAACTGTTTTTT
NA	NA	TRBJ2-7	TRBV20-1	CSVRGSYEQYF	TGCAGTGTCCGGGGTAGCTACGAGCAGTACTTC
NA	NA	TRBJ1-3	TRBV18	CASSPEPSGNTIYF	TGTGCCAGCTCACCAGAGCCCTCTGGAAACACCATATATTTT